Listed below are T cell receptor beta chains from one sample, sequenced in a study of cytomegalovirus exposure and HLA in healthy donors. The table came from immunoSEQ multiplex PCR; TCRdb's copy has only in-frame clones and leaves some out. This table has roughly 170,000 clones, under 90% appearing once. Sequencing was done on a sample of PBMCs. Receptor source: a male donor in good health and CMV-seronegative. CDR3s include the opening cysteine and the closing phenylalanine or tryptophan. A D gene is named only where the DNA matches it firmly. Part of the rows lack a size; the others show once, few, many or a class for expanded clones.

j_call: TRBJ2-3
d_call: -
v_call: TRBV20-1
clone_size: -
cdr3_aa: CSAPSPDTQYF
cdr3_nt: TGCAGTGCGCCTAGCCCAGATACGCAGTATTTT

j_call: TRBJ2-7
d_call: TRBD1
v_call: TRBV13
clone_size: -
cdr3_aa: CASSTRIGARDRTYEQYF
cdr3_nt: TGTGCCAGCAGCACGAGGATAGGAGCTCGGGACAGGACCTACGAGCAGTACTTC

j_call: TRBJ1-1
d_call: -
v_call: TRBV27
clone_size: -
cdr3_aa: CASSLFSVNTEAFF
cdr3_nt: TGTGCCAGCAGTTTATTTTCAGTGAACACTGAAGCTTTCTTT

j_call: TRBJ2-7
d_call: -
v_call: TRBV6-1
clone_size: -
cdr3_aa: CASSGQYEQYF
cdr3_nt: TGTGCCAGCAGTGGACAGTACGAGCAGTACTTC

j_call: TRBJ2-1
d_call: TRBD2
v_call: TRBV29-1
clone_size: -
cdr3_aa: CSVEGGRLAGPYNEQFF
cdr3_nt: TGCAGCGTTGAAGGGGGGCGGCTAGCGGGCCCCTACAATGAGCAGTTCTTC

j_call: TRBJ2-5
d_call: -
v_call: TRBV29-1
clone_size: -
cdr3_aa: CSAERSSEQYF
cdr3_nt: TGCAGCGCCGAGCGAAGTTCGGAGCAGTACTTC

j_call: TRBJ1-1
d_call: TRBD1
v_call: TRBV5-1
clone_size: -
cdr3_aa: CASSETGTGNTEAFF
cdr3_nt: TGCGCCAGCAGCGAAACCGGGACAGGGAACACTGAAGCTTTCTTT

j_call: TRBJ1-1
d_call: -
v_call: TRBV5-4
clone_size: -
cdr3_aa: CASSLEGLPVKNTEAFF
cdr3_nt: TGTGCCAGCAGCTTGGAGGGGCTTCCTGTTAAGAACACTGAAGCTTTCTTT

j_call: TRBJ1-2
d_call: -
v_call: TRBV9
clone_size: -
cdr3_aa: CASSPAQGSHGYTF
cdr3_nt: TGTGCCAGCAGCCCGGCACAGGGTTCACATGGCTACACCTTC

j_call: TRBJ2-7
d_call: -
v_call: TRBV9
clone_size: -
cdr3_aa: CASSVVPSSYEQYF
cdr3_nt: TGTGCCAGCAGCGTAGTCCCTAGCTCCTACGAGCAGTACTTC

j_call: TRBJ1-2
d_call: TRBD1
v_call: TRBV7-9
clone_size: -
cdr3_aa: CASSPQGTGKGYTF
cdr3_nt: TGTGCCAGCAGCCCACAAGGGACAGGGAAAGGCTACACCTTC

j_call: TRBJ1-1
d_call: -
v_call: TRBV4-2
clone_size: few
cdr3_aa: CASRDGHANTEAFF
cdr3_nt: TGTGCCAGCAGGGATGGACATGCGAACACTGAAGCTTTCTTT

j_call: TRBJ2-7
d_call: TRBD1
v_call: TRBV5-1
clone_size: -
cdr3_aa: CASSLDRGDEQYF
cdr3_nt: TGCGCCAGCAGCTTGGACAGGGGGGACGAGCAGTACTTC

j_call: TRBJ2-1
d_call: TRBD1
v_call: TRBV14
clone_size: -
cdr3_aa: CASSEGQGRNNEQFF
cdr3_nt: TGTGCCAGCAGCGAAGGACAGGGGCGCAACAATGAGCAGTTCTTC

j_call: TRBJ2-1
d_call: -
v_call: TRBV7-8
clone_size: -
cdr3_aa: CASSLRKGGEQFF
cdr3_nt: TGTGCCAGCAGCTTGAGGAAAGGCGGGGAGCAGTTCTTC

j_call: TRBJ1-2
d_call: -
v_call: TRBV15
clone_size: -
cdr3_aa: CATSAEARGAYGYTF
cdr3_nt: TGTGCCACCAGCGCCGAGGCAAGGGGCGCTTACGGCTACACCTTC

j_call: TRBJ2-2
d_call: -
v_call: TRBV7-6
clone_size: -
cdr3_aa: CASSSQAGIGTGELFF
cdr3_nt: TGTGCCAGCAGCAGCCAGGCCGGGATCGGAACCGGGGAGCTGTTTTTT

j_call: TRBJ2-1
d_call: TRBD2
v_call: TRBV19
clone_size: -
cdr3_aa: CASQLAGGGNEQFF
cdr3_nt: TGTGCCAGCCAACTAGCGGGAGGTGGCAATGAGCAGTTCTTC

j_call: TRBJ2-7
d_call: TRBD2
v_call: TRBV15
clone_size: -
cdr3_aa: CATSRVLTSGENEQYF
cdr3_nt: TGTGCCACCAGCAGAGTTCTAACTAGCGGGGAAAACGAGCAGTACTTC

j_call: TRBJ2-5
d_call: -
v_call: TRBV28
clone_size: -
cdr3_aa: CASSPPLGGQETQYF
cdr3_nt: TGTGCCAGCAGTCCTCCGTTGGGCGGGCAAGAGACCCAGTACTTC

j_call: TRBJ2-1
d_call: -
v_call: TRBV27
clone_size: -
cdr3_aa: CASSLYRSSYNEQFF
cdr3_nt: TGTGCCAGCAGTTTATACAGGAGCTCCTACAATGAGCAGTTCTTC

j_call: TRBJ1-6
d_call: -
v_call: TRBV6-6
clone_size: -
cdr3_aa: CASRTQGQSSPLHF
cdr3_nt: TGTGCCAGCAGAACCCAGGGGCAAAGTTCACCCCTCCACTTT

j_call: TRBJ1-5
d_call: -
v_call: TRBV4-3
clone_size: -
cdr3_aa: CASSQENSGNQPQHF
cdr3_nt: TGCGCCAGCAGCCAGGAAAACAGTGGGAATCAGCCCCAGCATTTT

j_call: TRBJ2-7
d_call: TRBD2
v_call: TRBV9
clone_size: -
cdr3_aa: CASSVSGTTSYEQYF
cdr3_nt: TGTGCCAGCAGCGTATCAGGGACTACCTCCTACGAGCAGTACTTC

j_call: TRBJ2-5
d_call: TRBD2
v_call: TRBV7-2
clone_size: -
cdr3_aa: CASSKIAGQETQYF
cdr3_nt: TGTGCCAGCAGCAAGATAGCGGGACAAGAGACCCAGTACTTC

j_call: TRBJ2-2
d_call: -
v_call: TRBV5-1
clone_size: -
cdr3_aa: CASSLAVTGELFF
cdr3_nt: TGCGCCAGCAGCTTGGCTGTCACCGGGGAGCTGTTTTTT

j_call: TRBJ1-1
d_call: -
v_call: TRBV5-6
clone_size: -
cdr3_aa: CASSLVRGTEAFF
cdr3_nt: TGTGCCAGCAGCTTGGTCCGGGGGACTGAAGCTTTCTTT

j_call: TRBJ2-2
d_call: TRBD2
v_call: TRBV9
clone_size: -
cdr3_aa: CARGTSGILNTGELFF
cdr3_nt: TGTGCCAGGGGGACTAGCGGGATATTGAACACCGGGGAGCTGTTTTTT

j_call: TRBJ2-2
d_call: TRBD1
v_call: TRBV5-4
clone_size: -
cdr3_aa: CASSWRTGRNTGELFF
cdr3_nt: TGTGCCAGCAGCTGGAGGACAGGGAGGAACACCGGGGAGCTGTTTTTT

j_call: TRBJ2-2
d_call: -
v_call: TRBV2
clone_size: -
cdr3_aa: CASSPFGSGNTGELFF
cdr3_nt: TGTGCCAGCAGCCCTTTTGGTAGCGGGAACACCGGGGAGCTGTTTTTT

j_call: TRBJ2-1
d_call: -
v_call: TRBV27
clone_size: -
cdr3_aa: CASSLGAPGQNEQFF
cdr3_nt: TGTGCCAGCAGTTTAGGGGCGCCCGGTCAAAATGAGCAGTTCTTC

j_call: TRBJ2-1
d_call: -
v_call: TRBV27
clone_size: -
cdr3_aa: CASTPSGWNEQFF
cdr3_nt: TGTGCCAGCACCCCGAGCGGGTGGAATGAGCAGTTCTTC

j_call: TRBJ2-2
d_call: TRBD1
v_call: TRBV7-3
clone_size: -
cdr3_aa: CASRPTGGTGELFF
cdr3_nt: TGTGCCAGCAGACCCACAGGGGGGACCGGGGAGCTGTTTTTT

j_call: TRBJ2-5
d_call: -
v_call: TRBV7-9
clone_size: -
cdr3_aa: CASSLGTVQETQYF
cdr3_nt: TGTGCCAGCAGCTTAGGGACAGTCCAAGAGACCCAGTACTTC

j_call: TRBJ2-6
d_call: -
v_call: TRBV5-3
clone_size: -
cdr3_aa: CARQPINRGGRANVLTF
cdr3_nt: TGTGCCAGACAGCCTATAAACAGGGGGGGAAGGGCCAACGTCCTGACTTTC

j_call: TRBJ1-6
d_call: -
v_call: TRBV27
clone_size: -
cdr3_aa: CASSLLNRDYSPLHF
cdr3_nt: TGTGCCAGCAGTCTCCTCAACCGGGACTATTCACCCCTCCACTTT

j_call: TRBJ1-1
d_call: TRBD1
v_call: TRBV18
clone_size: -
cdr3_aa: CASSPDRVNTEAFF
cdr3_nt: TGTGCCAGCTCACCAGACAGGGTGAACACTGAAGCTTTCTTT

j_call: TRBJ1-2
d_call: -
v_call: TRBV29-1
clone_size: -
cdr3_aa: CSVEGGHGYTF
cdr3_nt: TGCAGCGTTGAAGGGGGCCATGGCTACACCTTC

j_call: TRBJ1-6
d_call: -
v_call: TRBV9
clone_size: few
cdr3_aa: CASSVRTDNSPLHF
cdr3_nt: TGTGCCAGCAGCGTACGAACAGACAATTCACCCCTCCACTTT

j_call: TRBJ2-5
d_call: -
v_call: TRBV5-6
clone_size: few
cdr3_aa: CASIRGGSGQETQYF
cdr3_nt: TGTGCCAGCATCCGTGGAGGGTCGGGGCAAGAGACCCAGTACTTC

j_call: TRBJ2-4
d_call: -
v_call: TRBV5-1
clone_size: -
cdr3_aa: CASSPDRDTVQYF
cdr3_nt: TGCGCCAGCAGCCCGGACCGGGACACTGTTCAGTACTTC

j_call: TRBJ1-2
d_call: TRBD1
v_call: TRBV11-2
clone_size: -
cdr3_aa: CASSSETGGMFGGYTF
cdr3_nt: TGTGCCAGCAGCTCGGAGACAGGGGGCATGTTCGGAGGCTACACCTTC

j_call: TRBJ2-4
d_call: TRBD2
v_call: TRBV11-1
clone_size: few
cdr3_aa: CASNPRHGGNIQYF
cdr3_nt: TGTGCCAGCAACCCACGTCACGGGGGGAACATTCAGTACTTC

j_call: TRBJ2-5
d_call: -
v_call: TRBV19
clone_size: few
cdr3_aa: CASRGQGETQYF
cdr3_nt: TGTGCCAGTAGAGGGCAGGGGGAGACCCAGTACTTC

j_call: TRBJ2-7
d_call: -
v_call: TRBV2
clone_size: -
cdr3_aa: CASRRDTGSYEQYF
cdr3_nt: TGTGCCAGCAGGAGGGACACTGGCTCCTACGAGCAGTACTTC

j_call: TRBJ1-2
d_call: TRBD1
v_call: TRBV6-5
clone_size: once
cdr3_aa: CASSQTGGGNYGYTF
cdr3_nt: TGTGCCAGCAGTCAGACAGGGGGAGGTAACTATGGCTACACCTTC

j_call: TRBJ1-5
d_call: TRBD1
v_call: TRBV4-2
clone_size: -
cdr3_aa: CASSLGGQGDQPQHF
cdr3_nt: TGTGCCAGCAGCTTGGGGGGACAGGGCGATCAGCCCCAGCATTTT

j_call: TRBJ2-4
d_call: TRBD1
v_call: TRBV19
clone_size: -
cdr3_aa: CASSNRQGSAKNIQYF
cdr3_nt: TGTGCCAGTAGTAACCGACAGGGGTCGGCCAAAAACATTCAGTACTTC

j_call: TRBJ1-5
d_call: -
v_call: TRBV21-1
clone_size: -
cdr3_aa: CASSSRWGHSNQPQHF
cdr3_nt: TGTGCCAGCAGCTCCCGTTGGGGCCATAGCAATCAGCCCCAGCATTTT

j_call: TRBJ1-1
d_call: -
v_call: TRBV28
clone_size: -
cdr3_aa: CASSLLGRRGGTEAFF
cdr3_nt: TGTGCCAGCAGTTTATTGGGGAGACGGGGAGGAACTGAAGCTTTCTTT

j_call: TRBJ2-7
d_call: -
v_call: TRBV7-2
clone_size: -
cdr3_aa: CASSPQTAYEQYF
cdr3_nt: TGTGCCAGCAGCCCCCAAACGGCCTACGAGCAGTACTTC

j_call: TRBJ1-4
d_call: -
v_call: TRBV19
clone_size: -
cdr3_aa: CASSIWDGGSSEKLFF
cdr3_nt: TGTGCCAGTAGTATTTGGGACGGGGGATCTAGTGAAAAACTGTTTTTT

j_call: TRBJ1-2
d_call: -
v_call: TRBV10-3
clone_size: -
cdr3_aa: CAISDPRGGRSGYTF
cdr3_nt: TGTGCCATCAGTGACCCGCGGGGCGGGAGGTCGGGCTACACCTTC